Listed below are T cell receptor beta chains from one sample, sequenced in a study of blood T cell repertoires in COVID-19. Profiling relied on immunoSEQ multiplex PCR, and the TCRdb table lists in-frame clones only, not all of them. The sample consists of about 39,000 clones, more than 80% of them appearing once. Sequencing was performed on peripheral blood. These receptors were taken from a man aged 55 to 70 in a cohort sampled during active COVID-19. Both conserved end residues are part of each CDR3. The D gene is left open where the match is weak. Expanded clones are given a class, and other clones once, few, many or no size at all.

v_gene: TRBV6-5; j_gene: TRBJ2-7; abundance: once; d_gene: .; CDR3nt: TGTGCCAGCAGCCGCTTTGGCGGAAGCTCCTACGAGCAGTACTTC; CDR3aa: CASSRFGGSSYEQYF
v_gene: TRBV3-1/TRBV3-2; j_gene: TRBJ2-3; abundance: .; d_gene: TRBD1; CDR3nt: TGTGCCAGCAGCCAAGGGGGATCAGGGGGCCCGGGAGATACGCAGTATTTT; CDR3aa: CASSQGGSGGPGDTQYF
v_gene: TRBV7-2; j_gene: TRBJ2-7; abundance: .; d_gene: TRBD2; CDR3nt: TGTGCCAGCAGCTTGAAGCGGGGGATTTACGAGCAGTACTTC; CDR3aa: CASSLKRGIYEQYF
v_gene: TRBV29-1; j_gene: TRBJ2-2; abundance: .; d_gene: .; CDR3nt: TGCAGCGTTACTAGCTTATCGAACACCGGGGAGCTGTTTTTT; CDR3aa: CSVTSLSNTGELFF
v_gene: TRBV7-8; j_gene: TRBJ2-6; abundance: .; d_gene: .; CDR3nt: TGTGCCAGCAGCTTAGTTGCAGGGAACCACGTCCTGACTTTC; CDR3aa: CASSLVAGNHVLTF
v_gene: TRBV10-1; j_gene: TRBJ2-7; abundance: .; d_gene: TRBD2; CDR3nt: TGCGCCAGCAGTGAGGAAGCGGGACCCTACGAGCAGTACTTC; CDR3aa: CASSEEAGPYEQYF
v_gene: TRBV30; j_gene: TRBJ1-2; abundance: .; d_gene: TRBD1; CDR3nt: TGTGCCTGGAGTGTTAGCCCGACAGGGGGCTATGGCTACACCTTC; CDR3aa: CAWSVSPTGGYGYTF
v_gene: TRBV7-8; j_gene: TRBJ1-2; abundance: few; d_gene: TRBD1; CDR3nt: TGTGCCAGCAGCTTAGCGGGACAGGGAACTGGCTACACCTTC; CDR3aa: CASSLAGQGTGYTF
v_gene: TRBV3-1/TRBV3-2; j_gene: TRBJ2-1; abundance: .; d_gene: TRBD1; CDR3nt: TGTGCCAGCAGCCTGCCCGGGACAGGGGTCCCCAATGAGCAGTTCTTC; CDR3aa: CASSLPGTGVPNEQFF
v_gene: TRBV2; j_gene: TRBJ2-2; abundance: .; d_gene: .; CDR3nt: TGTGCCAGCAGTGTGTCAGGGGCTAACACCGGGGAGCTGTTTTTT; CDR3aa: CASSVSGANTGELFF
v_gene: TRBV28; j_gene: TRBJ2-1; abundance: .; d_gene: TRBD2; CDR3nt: TGTGCCAGCAGCTCCTTACCGGGACTAAGCCGGGGGGATGAGCAGTTCTTC; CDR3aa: CASSSLPGLSRGDEQFF
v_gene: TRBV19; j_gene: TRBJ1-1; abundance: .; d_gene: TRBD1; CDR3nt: TGTGCCAGTAGTTGGGGACAGCCGAACACTGAAGCTTTCTTT; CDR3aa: CASSWGQPNTEAFF
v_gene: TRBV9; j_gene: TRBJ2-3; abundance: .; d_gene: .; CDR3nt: TGTGCCAGCAGCGTAGTGGGTAGCGGGACAGCAGATACGCAGTATTTT; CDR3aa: CASSVVGSGTADTQYF
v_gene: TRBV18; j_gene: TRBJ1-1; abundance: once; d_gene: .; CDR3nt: TGTGCCAGCTCACCACGGGACACCGAGAACACTGAAGCTTTCTTT; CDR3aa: CASSPRDTENTEAFF
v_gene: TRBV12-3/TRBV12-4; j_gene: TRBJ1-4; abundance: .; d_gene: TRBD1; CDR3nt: TGTGCCAGCAGGACAGGGGGAGAAGAAAAACTGTTTTTT; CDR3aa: CASRTGGEEKLFF
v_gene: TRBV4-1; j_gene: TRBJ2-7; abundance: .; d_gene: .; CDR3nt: TGCGCCAGCAGCCAACGGCAGGGGCCCTACGAGCAGTACTTC; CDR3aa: CASSQRQGPYEQYF
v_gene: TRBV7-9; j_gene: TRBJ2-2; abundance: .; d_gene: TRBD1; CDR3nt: TGTGCCAGCAGCCGAGCCGTGACAGGGGGTCACACCGGGGAGCTGTTTTTT; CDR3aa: CASSRAVTGGHTGELFF
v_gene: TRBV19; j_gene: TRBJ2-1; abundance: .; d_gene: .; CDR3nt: TGTGCCAGTAGGGCGGCTACTAGTTGGGGCAATGAGCAGTTCTTC; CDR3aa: CASRAATSWGNEQFF
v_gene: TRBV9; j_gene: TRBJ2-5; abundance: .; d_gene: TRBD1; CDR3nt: TGTGCCAGCAGCGTAGGACAGGGATCGATAGGGACCCAGTACTTC; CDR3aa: CASSVGQGSIGTQYF
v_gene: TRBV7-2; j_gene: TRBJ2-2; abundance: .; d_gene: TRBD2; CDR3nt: TGTGCCAGCAGCTTAAGTACGGGGGGGACCGGGGAGCTGTTTTTT; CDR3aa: CASSLSTGGTGELFF
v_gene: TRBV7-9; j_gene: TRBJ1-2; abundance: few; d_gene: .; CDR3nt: TGTGCCACGCCGGGTCGGACAAGCCCTTATGGCTACACCTTC; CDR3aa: CATPGRTSPYGYTF
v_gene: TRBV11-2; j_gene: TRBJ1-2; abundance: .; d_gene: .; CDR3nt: TGTGCCAGCAGCCCCCCACGGGGGAGATACTATGGCTACACCTTC; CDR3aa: CASSPPRGRYYGYTF
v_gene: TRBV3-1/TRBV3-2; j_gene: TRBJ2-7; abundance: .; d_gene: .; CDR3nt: TGTGCCAGCAGCCAAGGGGGGCCCTACGAGCAGTACTTC; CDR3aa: CASSQGGPYEQYF
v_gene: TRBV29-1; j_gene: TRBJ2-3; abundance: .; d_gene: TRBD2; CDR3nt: TGCAGCGTTTTAAGCGGGAGTACGCAGTATTTT; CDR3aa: CSVLSGSTQYF
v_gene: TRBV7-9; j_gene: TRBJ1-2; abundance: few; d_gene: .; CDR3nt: TGTGCCAGCAGCTTATTTAGGGGTTCTAACTATGGCTACACCTTC; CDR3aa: CASSLFRGSNYGYTF
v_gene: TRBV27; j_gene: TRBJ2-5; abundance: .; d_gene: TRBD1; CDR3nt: TGTGCCAGCAGTGCCGACAGGGGAGCGGAGACCCAGTACTTC; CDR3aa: CASSADRGAETQYF
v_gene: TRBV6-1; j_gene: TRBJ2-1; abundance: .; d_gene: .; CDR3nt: TGTGCCAGCAGTGAAGGTGACTGGACCTACAATGAGCAGTTCTTC; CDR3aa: CASSEGDWTYNEQFF
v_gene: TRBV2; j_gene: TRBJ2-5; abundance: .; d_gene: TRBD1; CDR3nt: TGTGCCAGCAGAAACTTCGACAGGGGGGCGGAAGAGACCCAGTACTTC; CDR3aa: CASRNFDRGAEETQYF
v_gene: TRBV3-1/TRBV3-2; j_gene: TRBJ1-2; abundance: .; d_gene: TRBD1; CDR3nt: TGTGCCAGCAGCCAGTCCGGGGACAGGTCCTATGGCTACACCTTC; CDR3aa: CASSQSGDRSYGYTF
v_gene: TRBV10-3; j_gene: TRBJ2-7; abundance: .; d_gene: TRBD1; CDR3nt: TGTGCCATCAAGGCGGGACAGGGCAGGTCCTACGAGCAGTACTTC; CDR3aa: CAIKAGQGRSYEQYF
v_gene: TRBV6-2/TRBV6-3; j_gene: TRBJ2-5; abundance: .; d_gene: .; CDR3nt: TGTGCCAGCAGTAGCCCAGGAGGGACCCAGTACTTC; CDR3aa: CASSSPGGTQYF
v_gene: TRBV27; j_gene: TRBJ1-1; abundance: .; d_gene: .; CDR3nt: TGTGCCAGCAGGTTAGAGGGTCTGGCGAACACTGAAGCTTTCTTT; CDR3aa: CASRLEGLANTEAFF
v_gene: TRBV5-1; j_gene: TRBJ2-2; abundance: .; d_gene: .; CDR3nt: TGCGCCAGCAGCTGGAGTCCCACCGGGGAGCTGTTTTTT; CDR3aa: CASSWSPTGELFF
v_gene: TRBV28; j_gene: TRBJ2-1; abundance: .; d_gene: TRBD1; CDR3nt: TGTGCCAGCATCATAGGACAGGGCAGAGGGGATGAGCAGTTCTTC; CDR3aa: CASIIGQGRGDEQFF
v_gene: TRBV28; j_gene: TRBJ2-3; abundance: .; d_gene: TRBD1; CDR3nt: TGTGCCAGCAGTCCCCCGGACAGGGTCACAGATACGCAGTATTTT; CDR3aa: CASSPPDRVTDTQYF
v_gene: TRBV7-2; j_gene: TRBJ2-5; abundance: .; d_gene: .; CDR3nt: TGTGCCAGCAGCCCCGGCGGACAACAAGAGACCCAGTACTTC; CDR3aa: CASSPGGQQETQYF
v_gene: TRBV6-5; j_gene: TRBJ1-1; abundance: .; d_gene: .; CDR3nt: TGTGCCAGCAGTTCCCTCACTGAAGCTTTCTTT; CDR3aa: CASSSLTEAFF